These T cell receptor beta chains were read from a single sample in a study of blood T cell repertoires in COVID-19. Generated by immunoSEQ multiplex PCR, the TCRdb table keeps only in-frame clones and is missing some. The sample comprises more than 150,000 clones, around 90% of which are singletons, and less than 3% rests with the top ten. What was sequenced was peripheral blood. The source is a man aged 35 to 55 with active or convalescent COVID-19. CDR3s include the opening cysteine and the closing phenylalanine or tryptophan. Fields, in order: D gene, V gene, J gene, clone size, CDR3 DNA, CDR3 protein. D genes are given only for firm matches. Clone size is stated in some rows and not others, as once, few, many or a class when expanded.

-	TRBV11-1	TRBJ2-3	-	TGTGCCAGCAGCTTTGCAGTTAGCACAGATACGCAGTATTTT	CASSFAVSTDTQYF
TRBD1	TRBV9	TRBJ1-1	-	TGTGCCAGCGGCAGGGGGTGGGACACTGAAGCTTTCTTT	CASGRGWDTEAFF
-	TRBV24-1	TRBJ2-3	-	TGTGCCACCAGTGATTCAGGGGAGGATACGCAGTATTTT	CATSDSGEDTQYF
-	TRBV4-1	TRBJ2-7	-	TGCGCCAGCAGCCGTCCAGTATACGAGCAGTACTTC	CASSRPVYEQYF
TRBD2	TRBV3-1/TRBV3-2	TRBJ2-3	-	TGTGCCGCGGGGGGCGGAAGCACAGATACGCAGTATTTT	CAAGGGSTDTQYF
TRBD1	TRBV3-1/TRBV3-2	TRBJ1-4	-	TGTGCCAGCAGCCAGGTTGGGACAGCCCCTAATGAAAAACTGTTTTTT	CASSQVGTAPNEKLFF
TRBD1	TRBV28	TRBJ1-1	-	TGTGCCAGCAGTACAGGGGGGGGAAACACTGAAGCTTTCTTT	CASSTGGGNTEAFF
TRBD1	TRBV19	TRBJ1-4	-	TGTGCCAGTAGCTCGGACAGGGGTGGTGAAAAACTGTTTTTT	CASSSDRGGEKLFF
-	TRBV10-3	TRBJ1-3	few	TGTGCCATCAGATACGGGGAGGTCGGAAACACCATATATTTT	CAIRYGEVGNTIYF
TRBD1	TRBV9	TRBJ1-6	-	TGTGCCAGCAGCGTAGACAGGGGACCCCCCTCACGTGGTTCACCCCTCCACTTT	CASSVDRGPPSRGSPLHF
TRBD2	TRBV5-1	TRBJ2-3	-	TGCGCCAGCAGCGGATTAGCGGGGGGCACAGATACGCAGTATTTT	CASSGLAGGTDTQYF
TRBD2	TRBV19	TRBJ2-7	-	TGTGCCAGTAGTCGACTAGCGGGGCCAGGCTACGAGCAGTACTTC	CASSRLAGPGYEQYF
-	TRBV12-3/TRBV12-4	TRBJ1-1	few	TGTGCCAGCACTTTTCGTCCGAGAACTGAAGCTTTCTTT	CASTFRPRTEAFF
-	TRBV2	TRBJ1-1	once	TGTGCCGCACGGGGGAACACTGAAGCTTTCTTT	CAARGNTEAFF
-	TRBV5-4	TRBJ2-5	-	TGTGCCAGCAGCTTTTCTCAGCAAGAGACCCAGTACTTC	CASSFSQQETQYF
TRBD1	TRBV28	TRBJ1-1	-	TGTGCCAGCAGTTTCCGATCGACCAGGGGGGAAACTGAAGCTTTCTTT	CASSFRSTRGETEAFF
-	TRBV11-2	TRBJ2-7	-	TGTGCCAGCCGTGGGGCCGGGGAGCAGTACTTC	CASRGAGEQYF
TRBD1	TRBV5-4	TRBJ1-2	few	TGTGCCAGCAGCTTCACAGGGGGCAAGGACTATGGCTACACCTTC	CASSFTGGKDYGYTF
-	TRBV12-3/TRBV12-4	TRBJ1-5	-	TGTGCCAGCAACACAGGGAAGGGCCAGCCCCAGCATTTT	CASNTGKGQPQHF
-	TRBV7-2	TRBJ1-5	-	TGTGCCAGCAGCTACAGGGAAAATCAGCCCCAGCATTTT	CASSYRENQPQHF
-	TRBV11-3	TRBJ2-7	-	TGTGCCAGCAGCAAGGTAGCGGCGCGGGAGCAGTACTTC	CASSKVAAREQYF
TRBD1	TRBV11-2	TRBJ1-4	once	TGTGCCAGCAGCTTAACAGGGGGCGAAAAAAAACTGTTTTTT	CASSLTGGEKKLFF
-	TRBV7-9	TRBJ1-4	-	TGTGCCAGCAGCTCTCAGGGAAGGCGGGAAAAACTGTTTTTT	CASSSQGRREKLFF
-	TRBV6-1	TRBJ1-2	-	TGTGCCAGCAGTGAACGGGATGGCTACACCTTC	CASSERDGYTF
TRBD1	TRBV7-3	TRBJ1-1	-	TGTGCCAGCAGCTTGGACAGGGCAAGTGAAGCTTTCTTT	CASSLDRASEAFF
TRBD2	TRBV3-1/TRBV3-2	TRBJ2-1	-	TGTGCCAGCAGCCGTCGCGGGACTAGCGGGGGAAATGAGCAGTTCTTC	CASSRRGTSGGNEQFF
-	TRBV19	TRBJ1-4	-	TGTGCCAGTACCCGGGAGGGCTTGGGAGAAAAACTGTTTTTT	CASTREGLGEKLFF
-	TRBV2	TRBJ1-4	-	TGTGCCAGCAATCGGGAGCTCCATTCGGGGGAAAAACTGTTTTTT	CASNRELHSGEKLFF
TRBD1	TRBV7-2	TRBJ1-2	-	TGTGCCAGCAGCTTATCTGGACAGGGAAACTATGGCTACACCTTC	CASSLSGQGNYGYTF
-	TRBV28	TRBJ2-3	-	TGTGCCAGCAGTCTCGAGTCTAGATTTACGCAGTATTTT	CASSLESRFTQYF
-	TRBV6-4	TRBJ2-3	-	TGTGCCAGCAGTGTACAGGCAGGGAGCACAGATACGCAGTATTTT	CASSVQAGSTDTQYF
-	TRBV7-9	TRBJ2-7	-	TGTGCCAGCACCCCCCTACAGGTGAATTCCTACGAGCAGTACTTC	CASTPLQVNSYEQYF
TRBD2	TRBV7-8	TRBJ2-2	once	TGTGCCAGCAGCCACGCACTAGCGGGGGGGAGCACCGGGGAGCTGTTTTTT	CASSHALAGGSTGELFF
-	TRBV9	TRBJ1-1	-	TGTGCCAGCACTCGATTTACAGGGAACACTGAAGCTTTCTTT	CASTRFTGNTEAFF
TRBD1	TRBV4-1	TRBJ1-2	-	TGCGCCAGCAGCCTGGGACAGCTATATGGCTACACCTTC	CASSLGQLYGYTF
-	TRBV19	TRBJ1-2	-	TGTGCCAGTAGTATAGGGGCCCCGCTCGGCTACACCTTC	CASSIGAPLGYTF
TRBD2	TRBV24-1	TRBJ2-3	-	TGTGCCACCAGTGATGTTTCGCCTAGCGGGGGGAGCACAGATACGCAGTATTTT	CATSDVSPSGGSTDTQYF
-	TRBV15	TRBJ1-1	few	TGTGCCACCAGCATACGAGAACAGGCTAGTGAAGCTTTCTTT	CATSIREQASEAFF
-	TRBV28	TRBJ1-4	-	TGTGCCAGCAGTTTGGGGGGAACTAATGAAAAACTGTTTTTT	CASSLGGTNEKLFF
TRBD1	TRBV2	TRBJ2-7	once	TGTGCCAGCAGTGACGGGACAGGGGGCTACCTCTCCTACGAGCAGTACTTC	CASSDGTGGYLSYEQYF
-	TRBV30	TRBJ1-6	-	TGTGCCTGGAGTGCCGCCCAGGGTAGGAATTCACCCCTCCACTTT	CAWSAAQGRNSPLHF
-	TRBV11-2	TRBJ2-5	once	TGTGCCAGCAGCTTAGTGTATCTGGGGGGTGGGGAGACCCAGTACTTC	CASSLVYLGGGETQYF
-	TRBV7-9	TRBJ1-3	few	TGTGCCAGCAGCCCGCGGGACGATGGAAACACCATATATTTT	CASSPRDDGNTIYF
-	TRBV28	TRBJ1-3	many	TGTGCCAGCAGTCTGGGACTTCACTCTGGAAACACCATATATTTT	CASSLGLHSGNTIYF
-	TRBV9	TRBJ1-1	-	TGTGCCAGCAGCACCGGACAGTACACTGAAGCTTTCTTT	CASSTGQYTEAFF
-	TRBV4-1	TRBJ1-1	-	TGCGCCAGCAGCCAAGAAGTCAGCGTTGAAGCTTTCTTT	CASSQEVSVEAFF
-	TRBV5-1	TRBJ2-7	-	TGCGCCAGCAGCTTGGACCGGGACAACTCCTACGAGCAGTACTTC	CASSLDRDNSYEQYF
-	TRBV28	TRBJ1-6	-	TGTGCCAGCAGTCCAATCTCCTATAATTCACCCCTCCACTTT	CASSPISYNSPLHF
-	TRBV24-1	TRBJ1-2	-	TGTGCCACCAGTGATGATGAGGGCTACACCTTC	CATSDDEGYTF
-	TRBV7-9	TRBJ2-5	few	TGTGCCAGCAGCTTAGCGGGGGGCCAAGAGACCCAGTACTTC	CASSLAGGQETQYF
-	TRBV3-1/TRBV3-2	TRBJ1-3	-	TGTGCCAGCAGCCAAGCCGGTCCCTCTGGAAACACCATATATTTT	CASSQAGPSGNTIYF
-	TRBV7-2	TRBJ2-2	-	TGTGCCAGCAGCTTTGCGTTATACACCGGGGAGCTGTTTTTT	CASSFALYTGELFF
-	TRBV5-1	TRBJ2-3	once	TGCGCCAGCAGCTTGGGGTCTGGGGCTTACACAGATACGCAGTATTTT	CASSLGSGAYTDTQYF
-	TRBV12-3/TRBV12-4	TRBJ2-7	-	TGTGCCAGCAGTGATGACACTTCCTACGAGCAGTACTTC	CASSDDTSYEQYF
-	TRBV7-3	TRBJ2-1	-	TGTGCCAGCAGCTTCGGAAAGGGGCCCGAGTTCTTC	CASSFGKGPEFF